This TCR beta chain came from a study of blood T cell repertoires in COVID-19. The germline gives CDR1 SGHTA, CDR2 FQGNSA. Trimming took 1 base from V and 6 from J; bases not matched to a gene: 6. There are 16 residues in the CDR3. Produced via immunoSEQ multiplex PCR; TCRdb's table is partial and in-frame only. The sample lists 130,000 or so clones, nearly 70% occurring once. Sequencing was carried out using peripheral blood. The chain has TRBV7-2 and TRBJ2-1; 10 nucleotides line up with TRBD2. The receptor was derived from a woman in her 70s with acute or convalescent COVID-19. CDR3 amino acids: CASSLGSGGALNEQFF. The CDR3 region has the DNA TGTGCCAGCAGCTTAGGGAGCGGGGGGGCCCTCAATGAGCAGTTCTTC.